This T cell receptor beta chain was captured in a study of cytomegalovirus exposure and HLA in healthy donors. The V gene's germline CDR1 is ENHRY and CDR2 SYGVKD. The CDR3 contains 14 residues. J lost 7 bases, V lost 9 bases, and 11 bases had no gene match. The PCR had 60 Vbeta and 13 Jbeta primers. Measured with immunoSEQ multiplex PCR; TCRdb has only the in-frame clones, and not every one. This table holds 90,000 to 130,000 clones, about 90% found once. Unrecorded immune exposures were likely, despite nominal health at sampling. The sequence was collected from a man between 35 and 55 years old in good health and CMV-seronegative. The sequenced material came from PBMCs. The genes are TRBV10-3 and TRBJ2-1, with TRBD2 matching over 8 bases. The CDR3 here is CAIAHTAGDNEQFF. The CDR3 region has the DNA TGTGCCATTGCGCATACAGCGGGGGATAATGAGCAGTTCTTC.